This is a list of T cell receptor beta chains from one sample in a study of early T cells in non-severe SARS-CoV-2 infection. TCRdb processed the 5' RACE reads anew with MiXCR; each CDR3 protein has one entry. This sample has some 48,000 distinct CDR3 sequences, with 13% found just once. What was sequenced was whole blood. The receptors originated from an adult who was a healthcare worker with PCR-confirmed SARS-CoV-2 infection or an uninfected control (not recorded which). Both conserved end residues are part of each CDR3. D genes are given only for firm matches. A row's size may be missing; if present it is once, few, many or a size class.

d_call: NA
cdr3_length: 14
v_call: TRBV18
clone_size: few
j_call: TRBJ1-2
cdr3_aa: CASSPVREEYGYTF
cdr3_nt: TGTGCCAGCTCACCGGTCCGGGAAGAGTATGGCTACACCTTC

d_call: NA
cdr3_length: 12
v_call: TRBV29-1
clone_size: NA
j_call: TRBJ2-1
cdr3_aa: CSASTESDEQFF
cdr3_nt: TGCAGCGCTTCGACAGAGTCCGATGAGCAGTTCTTC

d_call: NA
cdr3_length: 14
v_call: TRBV7-9
clone_size: many
j_call: TRBJ2-3
cdr3_aa: CASKSRRWADTQYF
cdr3_nt: TGTGCCAGCAAGTCCAGGAGGTGGGCAGATACGCAGTATTTT

d_call: TRBD1
cdr3_length: 14
v_call: TRBV12-3/TRBV12-4
clone_size: many
j_call: TRBJ2-1
cdr3_aa: CASTPPGQYNEQFF
cdr3_nt: TGTGCCAGCACTCCTCCGGGACAGTACAATGAGCAGTTCTTC

d_call: NA
cdr3_length: 13
v_call: TRBV5-1
clone_size: many
j_call: TRBJ2-7
cdr3_aa: CASSYYPPYEQYF
cdr3_nt: TGCGCCAGCAGCTACTACCCGCCCTACGAGCAGTACTTC

d_call: TRBD1
cdr3_length: 12
v_call: TRBV29-1
clone_size: few
j_call: TRBJ1-2
cdr3_aa: CSVGDRANGYTF
cdr3_nt: TGCAGCGTTGGGGACAGGGCGAATGGCTACACCTTC

d_call: NA
cdr3_length: 11
v_call: TRBV2
clone_size: NA
j_call: TRBJ2-5
cdr3_aa: CASANQETQYF
cdr3_nt: TGTGCCAGCGCGAACCAAGAGACCCAGTACTTC

d_call: TRBD1
cdr3_length: 15
v_call: TRBV6-5
clone_size: NA
j_call: TRBJ2-2
cdr3_aa: CASTRQGLNTGELFF
cdr3_nt: TGTGCCAGTACCCGACAGGGGCTTAACACCGGGGAGCTGTTTTTT

d_call: NA
cdr3_length: 15
v_call: TRBV11-3
clone_size: many
j_call: TRBJ2-3
cdr3_aa: CASSSSGRRTDTQYF
cdr3_nt: TGTGCCAGCAGCTCCTCGGGGAGACGCACAGATACGCAGTATTTT

d_call: NA
cdr3_length: 12
v_call: TRBV29-1
clone_size: few
j_call: TRBJ2-3
cdr3_aa: CSAKRGTDTQYF
cdr3_nt: TGCAGCGCCAAGAGAGGCACAGATACGCAGTATTTT

d_call: NA
cdr3_length: 11
v_call: TRBV29-1
clone_size: NA
j_call: TRBJ1-1
cdr3_aa: CSAVEHYEAFF
cdr3_nt: TGCAGCGCAGTGGAGCATTATGAAGCTTTCTTT

d_call: NA
cdr3_length: 14
v_call: TRBV18
clone_size: NA
j_call: TRBJ2-2
cdr3_aa: CASSPAPNTGELFF
cdr3_nt: TGTGCCAGCTCACCAGCACCGAACACCGGGGAGCTGTTTTTT

d_call: TRBD1
cdr3_length: 13
v_call: TRBV6-2/TRBV6-3
clone_size: many
j_call: TRBJ2-5
cdr3_aa: CASTGQGQETQYF
cdr3_nt: TGTGCCAGCACCGGACAGGGGCAAGAGACCCAGTACTTC

d_call: NA
cdr3_length: 14
v_call: TRBV7-9
clone_size: few
j_call: TRBJ2-7
cdr3_aa: CASSLAGKTYEQYF
cdr3_nt: TGTGCCAGCAGCTTAGCGGGGAAAACCTACGAGCAGTACTTC

d_call: NA
cdr3_length: 15
v_call: TRBV7-9
clone_size: few
j_call: TRBJ2-3
cdr3_aa: CASSFSSGGTDTQYF
cdr3_nt: TGTGCCAGCAGCTTTAGCTCGGGCGGGACAGATACGCAGTATTTT

d_call: NA
cdr3_length: 14
v_call: TRBV7-3
clone_size: many
j_call: TRBJ1-1
cdr3_aa: CASSLVLGDTEAFF
cdr3_nt: TGTGCCAGCAGCTTAGTTTTGGGGGACACTGAAGCTTTCTTT

d_call: NA
cdr3_length: 12
v_call: TRBV11-2
clone_size: NA
j_call: TRBJ2-5
cdr3_aa: CASSLSGETQYF
cdr3_nt: TGTGCCAGCAGCTTATCCGGAGAGACCCAGTACTTC

d_call: TRBD1
cdr3_length: 15
v_call: TRBV29-1
clone_size: few
j_call: TRBJ1-1
cdr3_aa: CSVEASGTGYAEAFF
cdr3_nt: TGCAGCGTTGAGGCATCTGGGACAGGATACGCTGAAGCTTTCTTT

d_call: NA
cdr3_length: 14
v_call: TRBV18
clone_size: few
j_call: TRBJ2-7
cdr3_aa: CASSALLQEAEQYF
cdr3_nt: TGTGCCAGCTCAGCTCTATTACAGGAGGCCGAGCAGTACTTC

d_call: NA
cdr3_length: 14
v_call: TRBV30
clone_size: NA
j_call: TRBJ2-3
cdr3_aa: CAWSVDSSTDTQYF
cdr3_nt: TGTGCCTGGAGTGTCGACAGTAGCACAGATACGCAGTATTTT

d_call: TRBD2
cdr3_length: 14
v_call: TRBV6-5
clone_size: many
j_call: TRBJ2-7
cdr3_aa: CASIRTSGTYEQYF
cdr3_nt: TGTGCCAGCATCAGGACTAGCGGGACTTACGAGCAGTACTTC

d_call: NA
cdr3_length: 17
v_call: TRBV7-9
clone_size: NA
j_call: TRBJ1-2
cdr3_aa: CASSLVSGSETNYGYTF
cdr3_nt: TGTGCCAGCAGCTTAGTTAGTGGCTCCGAGACTAACTATGGCTACACCTTC